A selection of T cell receptor beta chains follows, all from one sample in a study of OX40 agonist ivuxolimab in advanced cancers. The assay was immunoSEQ multiplex PCR, and TCRdb's table has in-frame clones only and misses some. The repertoire holds 60,000 to 85,000 clones, with 90% as singletons. This specimen was CD4+ or CD8+ T cells sorted from blood, taken in a trial of the OX40 agonist ivuxolimab. Receptors originate from an adult with an advanced solid tumor such as melanoma, head and neck, liver or kidney cancer. The CDR3 runs from the conserved cysteine through the conserved F or W. The D gene is left open where the match is weak. The size field is filled for only some rows; it gives once, few, many or a size class.

J	size	D	length	V	CDR3	DNA
TRBJ2-7	few	.	12	TRBV5-1	CASRYDTYEQYF	TGCGCCAGCAGGTACGACACCTACGAGCAGTACTTC
TRBJ2-1	.	.	12	TRBV30	CAWSTPYNEQFF	TGTGCCTGGAGTACCCCTTACAATGAGCAGTTCTTC
TRBJ2-1	.	TRBD2	14	TRBV5-1	CASSPTSGRHEQFF	TGCGCCAGCAGCCCGACTAGCGGGAGGCATGAGCAGTTCTTC
TRBJ1-1	.	.	14	TRBV7-2	CASSFKGGNTEAFF	TGTGCCAGCAGCTTTAAAGGGGGGAACACTGAAGCTTTCTTT
TRBJ1-5	.	.	14	TRBV10-1	CASIRGLGNQPQHF	TGCGCCAGCATTAGAGGTTTAGGTAATCAGCCCCAGCATTTT
TRBJ1-5	.	.	15	TRBV2	CASSEGPGLHQPQHF	TGTGCCAGCAGTGAAGGTCCAGGTCTTCATCAGCCCCAGCATTTT
TRBJ2-7	.	TRBD1	13	TRBV18	CASSPGTAYEQYF	TGTGCCAGCTCACCGGGGACAGCCTACGAGCAGTACTTC
TRBJ2-3	.	.	14	TRBV5-1	CASSAGVLTDTQYF	TGCGCCAGCAGCGCAGGGGTCCTCACAGATACGCAGTATTTT
TRBJ1-2	.	.	15	TRBV4-1	CASSQDTGPWNGYTF	TGCGCCAGCAGCCAAGACACAGGGCCCTGGAATGGCTACACCTTC
TRBJ1-5	.	TRBD1	16	TRBV19	CASSIAGGKGNQPQHF	TGTGCCAGTAGTATTGCAGGGGGTAAGGGTAATCAGCCCCAGCATTTT
TRBJ2-1	.	.	13	TRBV9	CASSVGAQNEQFF	TGTGCCAGCAGCGTAGGGGCTCAGAATGAGCAGTTCTTC
TRBJ2-7	.	.	13	TRBV28	CASSLNSPYEQYF	TGTGCCAGCAGTTTAAACAGTCCCTACGAGCAGTACTTC
TRBJ2-7	.	TRBD2	13	TRBV28	CASSAGGPYEQYF	TGTGCCAGCAGTGCGGGGGGCCCCTACGAGCAGTACTTC
TRBJ2-7	once	TRBD2	14	TRBV10-3	CAISVRERSYEQYF	TGTGCCATCAGTGTGCGGGAGCGCTCCTACGAGCAGTACTTC
TRBJ2-2	.	.	13	TRBV6-4	CASSAGGGGELFF	TGTGCCAGCAGTGCGGGGGGCGGCGGGGAGCTGTTTTTT
TRBJ2-7	.	.	14	TRBV7-2	CASSQQIQGSEQYF	TGTGCCAGCAGCCAGCAAATACAGGGATCCGAGCAGTACTTC
TRBJ1-5	.	TRBD1	16	TRBV28	CASSSRQGFRNQPQHF	TGTGCCAGCAGCTCTAGACAGGGATTTCGCAATCAGCCCCAGCATTTT
TRBJ2-7	once	.	13	TRBV21-1	CASRHPLGDEQYF	TGTGCCAGCAGGCATCCACTCGGAGACGAGCAGTACTTC
TRBJ1-5	.	.	15	TRBV28	CASRAQGNSNQPQHF	TGTGCCAGCAGGGCCCAGGGGAATAGCAATCAGCCCCAGCATTTT
TRBJ1-5	.	TRBD1	15	TRBV9	CASSAQGGSNQPQHF	TGTGCCAGCAGCGCCCAGGGGGGGAGCAATCAGCCCCAGCATTTT
TRBJ2-7	.	.	14	TRBV6-6	CASSYPQSSYEQYF	TGTGCCAGCAGTTACCCACAGAGCTCCTACGAGCAGTACTTC
TRBJ2-5	few	.	12	TRBV7-2	CASGGGGGTQYF	TGTGCCAGCGGAGGGGGAGGGGGGACCCAGTACTTC
TRBJ2-2	.	TRBD1	13	TRBV5-1	CASSRTGTGELFF	TGCGCCAGCAGCCGGACAGGCACCGGGGAGCTGTTTTTT
TRBJ2-2	once	.	15	TRBV4-3	CASSRGLHKHRGAVF	TGCGCCAGCAGTCGAGGACTACACAAACACCGGGGAGCTGTTTTT
TRBJ2-1	.	.	13	TRBV4-2	CASSQDIGNEQFF	TGTGCCAGCAGCCAAGATATTGGCAATGAGCAGTTCTTC
TRBJ1-2	once	TRBD1	16	TRBV18	CASSPGQGLPNYGYTF	TGTGCCAGCTCACCGGGACAGGGACTCCCTAACTATGGCTACACCTTC
TRBJ2-7	.	.	13	TRBV6-5	CASSKPGKYEQYF	TGTGCCAGCAGTAAACCCGGGAAATACGAGCAGTACTTC
TRBJ1-5	.	TRBD1	14	TRBV11-2	CASSSQGADQPQHF	TGTGCCAGCAGCTCACAGGGGGCGGATCAGCCCCAGCATTTT
TRBJ1-6	.	TRBD1	16	TRBV15	CATSRGWTGGNSPLHF	TGTGCCACCAGCAGAGGGTGGACAGGGGGAAATTCACCCCTCCACTTT
TRBJ1-2	.	.	13	TRBV28	CASSLPRYYGYTF	TGTGCCAGCAGTTTGCCCCGTTACTATGGCTACACCTTC
TRBJ2-1	.	.	13	TRBV7-3	CASSSTHPDEQFF	TGTGCCAGCAGCTCGACTCATCCAGATGAGCAGTTCTTC
TRBJ2-4	.	.	15	TRBV28	CASSARDFSQNIQYF	TGTGCCAGCAGTGCCCGGGACTTTAGCCAAAACATTCAGTACTTC
TRBJ1-2	.	.	14	TRBV27	CASSLGGNNYGYTF	TGTGCCAGCAGTTTAGGCGGGAATAACTATGGCTACACCTTC
TRBJ1-1	.	.	15	TRBV6-1	CASSEIGVRYTEAFF	TGTGCCAGCAGTGAAATCGGGGTGCGGTACACTGAAGCTTTCTTT
TRBJ2-4	.	.	13	TRBV25-1	CASSEPGTGRQYF	TGTGCCAGCAGTGAACCCGGGACGGGGCGTCAGTACTTC
TRBJ1-1	few	.	15	TRBV5-1	CASSLAPDLNTEAFF	TGCGCCAGCAGCTTGGCCCCAGACTTGAACACTGAAGCTTTCTTT
TRBJ2-4	.	.	17	TRBV7-9	CASSPGGAGGLKNIQYF	TGTGCCAGCAGCCCAGGGGGGGCTGGCGGGTTAAAAAACATTCAGTACTTC
TRBJ1-6	few	.	16	TRBV7-2	CASSLSSTHDNSPLHF	TGTGCCAGCAGCTTATCCTCGACACACGATAATTCACCCCTCCACTTT
TRBJ1-1	.	TRBD1	14	TRBV11-2	CASSLGQANTEAFF	TGTGCCAGCAGCCTCGGACAGGCGAACACTGAAGCTTTCTTT
TRBJ2-3	.	TRBD2	22	TRBV5-1	CASSTGFISATSGRREVDTQYF	TGCGCCAGCAGCACGGGGTTCATCTCAGCGACTAGCGGGAGGCGAGAGGTGGATACGCAGTATTTT
TRBJ1-6	.	.	17	TRBV4-2	CASSQEDTSSYNSPLHF	TGTGCCAGCAGCCAGGAGGACACAAGCTCCTATAATTCACCCCTCCACTTT
TRBJ1-1	few	.	14	TRBV30	CAWSVGQIGTEAFF	TGTGCCTGGAGTGTAGGGCAGATCGGCACTGAAGCTTTCTTT
TRBJ2-2	.	.	14	TRBV28	CASSSPGGPGELFF	TGTGCCAGCAGTTCCCCCGGCGGCCCCGGGGAGCTGTTTTTT
TRBJ2-3	.	.	12	TRBV7-2	CASSLLPGPLFF	TGTGCCAGCAGCTTATTACCGGGACCGTTGTTTTTT
TRBJ2-1	once	TRBD2	15	TRBV6-1	CASSEWGLTWVEQFF	TGTGCCAGCAGTGAATGGGGACTAACGTGGGTTGAGCAGTTCTTC
TRBJ1-5	.	.	16	TRBV18	CASSPQGGDRNQPQHF	TGTGCCAGCTCACCCCAGGGTGGTGATCGCAATCAGCCCCAGCATTTT
TRBJ2-1	.	TRBD2	16	TRBV18	CASSPPSGGSYNEQFF	TGTGCCAGCTCACCGCCTAGCGGGGGCTCCTACAATGAGCAGTTCTTC
TRBJ2-3	few	TRBD1	15	TRBV11-2	CASSLGGQGWDTQYF	TGTGCCAGCAGCTTGGGGGGACAGGGGTGGGATACGCAGTATTTT
TRBJ2-7	once	TRBD1	14	TRBV7-2	CASSLSQGAYEQYF	TGTGCCAGCAGCTTAAGTCAGGGGGCCTACGAGCAGTACTTC
TRBJ1-5	.	TRBD1	15	TRBV5-5	CASSSEGQGYQPQHF	TGTGCCAGCAGCTCGGAGGGACAGGGGTATCAGCCCCAGCATTTT
TRBJ2-1	.	TRBD1	14	TRBV5-1	CASNLGQGFNEQFF	TGCGCCAGCAATTTGGGACAGGGTTTTAATGAGCAGTTCTTC
TRBJ1-2	.	TRBD1	14	TRBV2	CASSEGPQGIGYTF	TGTGCCAGCAGTGAAGGACCACAGGGGATTGGCTACACCTTC
TRBJ2-7	few	.	14	TRBV28	CASSSRDGSYEQYF	TGTGCCAGCAGTTCAAGGGACGGATCGTACGAGCAGTACTTC
TRBJ2-7	.	.	15	TRBV2	CASRTNRGPEYEQYF	TGTGCCAGCAGAACGAATCGGGGACCCGAGTACGAGCAGTACTTC
TRBJ1-5	.	.	13	TRBV2	CATSRGGSQPQHF	TGTGCCACCTCCCGGGGGGGCAGTCAGCCCCAGCATTTT